This entry is about one T cell receptor (beta chain). Its antigen remains unknown. Other DNA sequences of this sample code for an identical CDR3. The sample comes from a study of CD4 T cell repertoires in COVID-19. Study in general: After less than twelve days of IL-2 expansion, CFSE-low cells were relabeled and restimulated with other coronavirus spikes. Findings of the study overall: Two or all three memory subsets shared several highly expanded SARS-CoV-2-reactive clonotypes. SARS-CoV and/or HKU1 spike cultures shared between 7 and 25% of SARS-CoV-2 clonotypes.

With 2 bases removed from V and 3 bases from J, the gap between germline ends came to 12 bases. Germline values: CDR1 SGHNT, CDR2 YYREEE (reference sequence). The CDR3 runs to 14 residues. Sequencing was performed with immunoSEQ multiplex PCR; in TCRdb, only in-frame clones are kept and a portion is missing. Found here are 70,000 to 95,000 clones, around 82% of them singletons; the top ten hold over 0.45%. Sample: CD4+ T cells from peripheral blood, taken after recovery from COVID-19. The chain joins TRBV5-4 to TRBJ2-7, with D perhaps given as TRBD1 or TRBD2 (6 bases each). The sequence was obtained from a human donor who had COVID-19. Written as DNA, the CDR3 is TGTGCCAGCAGCTTAGAGGGGGGACTCTACGAGCAGTACTTC. This gives the protein CASSLEGGLYEQYF.